This entry lists 24 T cell receptor beta chains sequenced from one sample in a study of T cell responses to AZD1222 COVID-19 vaccine. Produced via immunoSEQ multiplex PCR; TCRdb's table is partial and in-frame only. Among 150,000 to 200,000 clones listed, roughly 92% were seen once. This specimen was peripheral blood, taken 28 days after the second AZD1222 dose. The receptor source for this set is an adult who received the AZD1222 COVID-19 vaccine.

This chain joins TRBV9 and TRBJ2-5, with D hard to call. Germline V lookup: CDR1 SGDLS, CDR2 YYNGEE. Trimming removed 0 bases at V and 5 bases at J, with 11 bases between. This CDR3 has 14 amino acids. The chain's CDR3 is CASSVAPHRETQYF. The CDR3, as DNA: TGTGCCAGCAGCGTAGCCCCGCATAGGGAGACCCAGTACTTC.

The chain recombines TRBV6-5 with TRBJ1-6; D gene ambiguous. This CDR3 is built from 15 residues. From germline, CDR1 is MNHEY and CDR2 SVGAGI. V was clipped by 8 bases and J by 0 bases, with 11 bases between them. For the CDR3, the DNA is TGTGCCAGCCTATTCGTGGGCTCCTATAATTCACCCCTCCACTTT. The encoded protein is CASLFVGSYNSPLHF.

The chain couples TRBV4-1 to TRBJ1-2; D is unclear. CDR1 and CDR2 from the germline V gene are MGHRA and YSYEKL. CDR3 length: 16 amino acids. The germline V and J ends were trimmed by 2 bases and 2 bases, with 15 bases remaining between them. CDR3 in amino acids: CASSQPRVSLNYGYTF. CDR3 DNA: TGCGCCAGCAGCCAACCCCGGGTCAGCCTCAACTATGGCTACACCTTC.

The gene calls are TRBV10-1 and TRBJ2-1; the D is unclear. The germline V and J ends were trimmed by 11 bases and 4 bases, with 6 bases remaining between them. Germline CDR1 is WNHNN and CDR2 is SYGVQD (reference sequence). This CDR3 is built from 10 residues. The CDR3 bases are TGCGCCGGCCTATACAATGAGCAGTTCTTC. Its protein product is CAGLYNEQFF.

The chain recombines TRBV7-9 with TRBJ1-2, with 7 bases aligning to TRBD1. This CDR3 is 14 amino acids long. Losses at the gene ends were 5 bases for V and 6 bases for J; bases not matched to a gene: 9. Germline CDR1 is SEHNR and CDR2 is FQNEAQ (reference sequence). This chain's CDR3 is CASSPGEGADGYTF. DNA for the CDR3: TGTGCCAGCAGCCCAGGGGAGGGGGCGGATGGCTACACCTTC.

The V and J genes are TRBV5-1 and TRBJ2-1; 7 bases agree with TRBD2. V lost 4 bases to trimming and J lost 7 bases; unmatched junction nucleotides: 8. The V gene's germline CDR1 is SGHRS and CDR2 YFSETQ. The CDR3 contains 14 residues. CDR3 amino acids: CASSDLAGNNEQFF. The CDR3 DNA is TGCGCCAGCAGCGATTTAGCGGGTAATAATGAGCAGTTCTTC.

The J gene is TRBJ1-1, the V gene TRBV19; D ambiguous. In germline, CDR1 is LNHDA, CDR2 SQIVND (reference sequence). V was cut by 7 bases and J by 5 bases, with 8 bases left in between. CDR3 length: 11 residues. The CDR3 DNA reads as TGTGCCAGTACCCGCACTACTGAAGCTTTCTTT. It specifies CASTRTTEAFF. The full variable domain, its missing parts supplied by reference TRBV19 and TRBJ1-1, is DGGITQSPKYLFRKEGQNVTLSCEQNLNHDAMYWYRQDPGQGLRLIYYSQIVNDFQKGDIAEGYSVSREKKESFPLTVTSAQKNPTAFYLCASTRTTEAFFGQGTRLTVV.

The chain has TRBV27 and TRBJ2-7, with D uncertain. Germline V gene data show CDR1 as MNHEY and CDR2 as SMNVEV (reference sequence). Trimming shortened V by 11 bases and J by 4 bases, and 18 bases separated the two germline ends. The CDR3 runs 13 residues. The CDR3 loop is CASRLGRSYEQYF. In DNA form, the CDR3 reads TGTGCCTCCCGACTTGGGCGAAGTTACGAGCAGTACTTC.

The chain couples TRBV6-2 or TRBV6-3 to TRBJ2-1; D gene uncertain. The CDR3 is made up of 13 amino acids. Trimming pared 2 bases from V and 3 bases from J, leaving 5 bases between. The germline gives CDR1 MNHEY, CDR2 SVGEGT. The CDR3 bases are TGTGCCAGCAGTTACAAGGACTACAATGAGCAGTTCTTC. This sequence encodes CASSYKDYNEQFF.

CDR3 loop: CAIRDRGGYGYTF. In DNA, the CDR3 is TGTGCCATCCGGGACAGGGGAGGCTATGGCTACACCTTC. The chain joins TRBV2 to TRBJ1-2; 10 positions agree with TRBD1. Germline V lookup: CDR1 SNHLY, CDR2 FYNNEI. The ends lost 10 bases at V and 4 bases at J; junction bases unmatched: 6. This CDR3 has 13 residues.

V is TRBV28 and J is TRBJ2-7, with a weak D call TRBD2 (6 bases). Trimming cost V 6 bases and J 3 bases, with 12 bases left between them. CDR1 is MDHEN and CDR2 is SYDVKM in the germline V gene. The CDR3 spans 13 residues. The DNA for the CDR3 is TGTGCCAGCAGCCCGGGACTGTTCTACGAGCAGTACTTC. Translating gives CASSPGLFYEQYF.

V gene TRBV7-6 combines with J gene TRBJ2-7; possibly TRBD1 or TRBD2 for D (6 bases each). V gave up 1 base and J gave up 1 base, with 11 bases separating them. The CDR3 covers 15 residues. Germline V gives CDR1 SGHVS, CDR2 FNYEAQ. The CDR3 region is CASSLGGGNSYEQYF. CDR3 DNA: TGTGCCAGCAGCTTAGGAGGGGGGAATTCCTACGAGCAGTACTTC.

The chain joins TRBV28 to TRBJ1-1, with unresolved D. Between the trimmed V and J ends, which lost 3 bases and 1 base, there was a span of 6 bases. The CDR3 loop spans 13 amino acids. Per germline, CDR1 MDHEN and CDR2 SYDVKM. The CDR3 protein is CASSFNQNTEAFF. The CDR3 DNA is TGTGCCAGCAGTTTCAACCAGAACACTGAAGCTTTCTTT.

This chain joins TRBV18 and TRBJ1-1; D ambiguous. The CDR3 loop spans 16 amino acids. V lost 2 bases and J 0 bases, leaving 13 bases between the germline ends. Germline CDR1 KGHSH, CDR2 LQKENI. For the CDR3, the DNA is TGTGCCAGCTCACCAGGTTACAGTGTCCTGAACACTGAAGCTTTCTTT. Its protein is CASSPGYSVLNTEAFF.

V usage is TRBV6-5 and J usage is TRBJ2-7, with D hard to call. CDR1 is MNHEY and CDR2 is SVGAGI in the germline V gene. The length of the CDR3 is 14 residues. Trimming shortened V by 6 bases and J by 0 bases, and 12 bases separated the two germline ends. CDR3 nucleotides: TGTGCCAGCAGCCTAAGCCGGACCTCCTACGAGCAGTACTTC. It codes for CASSLSRTSYEQYF.

This rearrangement joins TRBV27 to TRBJ2-7; possibly TRBD1 for D (6 bases). Germline V CDR1 and CDR2: MNHEY, SMNVEV (reference sequence). This CDR3 comprises 13 residues. Deletions cut 5 bases from V and 3 bases from J, with 11 bases between. The CDR3 nucleotides read TGTGCCAGCAGTACAGGGTTAAGCTACGAGCAGTACTTC. It encodes CASSTGLSYEQYF.

This clone was observed a single time. The rearrangement uses TRBV10-1 and TRBJ1-5; D remains ambiguous. The CDR3 totals 13 residues. Trimming cost V 6 bases and J 5 bases, with 11 bases left between them. Germline CDR1 WNHNN, CDR2 SYGVQD (reference sequence). The CDR3: CASSPERDQPQHF. The CDR3 DNA sequence: TGCGCCAGCAGCCCTGAACGCGATCAGCCCCAGCATTTT.

The chain is built from TRBV5-1 and TRBJ2-5, with 9 nucleotides matching TRBD2. This CDR3 has 18 residues. Per the germline V gene, CDR1 is SGHRS and CDR2 is YFSETQ. V lost 7 bases, J lost 0 bases, and 16 bases stayed unmatched. The DNA for the CDR3 is TGCGCCAGCTGGAGTCGCGGGCGGGGGGGGGTCAACCAAGAGACCCAGTACTTC. It is translated as CASWSRGRGGVNQETQYF.

The rearrangement links TRBV5-1 to TRBJ1-2, with 10 bases lining up with TRBD1. CDR1 and CDR2 from the germline V gene are SGHRS and YFSETQ. With 6 bases clipped from V and 5 bases from J, the junction kept 10 bases outside the gene matches. The CDR3 spans 15 residues. The chain's CDR3 is CASKRGTGDFYGYTF. In nucleotides, the CDR3 is TGCGCCAGCAAAAGAGGGACAGGGGATTTTTATGGCTACACCTTC.

The rearrangement uses TRBV15 and TRBJ1-4; D is unresolved. The CDR3 totals 15 residues. Trimming took off 4 bases at V and 3 bases at J, with 12 bases between the two ends. Germline V gene lookup returns CDR1 LNHNV and CDR2 YYDKDF (reference sequence). CDR3 nucleotides: TGTGCCACCAGCACGGAGGGAAGTGCTAATGAAAAACTGTTTTTT. As protein: CATSTEGSANEKLFF.

For the CDR3, the DNA is TGTGCCACCAGTGATCCGCCTTCGGGGCCCGGGGGCAATGAGCAGTTCTTC. Translation gives CATSDPPSGPGGNEQFF. The chain links TRBV24-1 to TRBJ2-1; TRBD2 might be the D (6 bases). CDR3 length: 17 residues. The V end lost 3 bases, the J end lost 6 bases, and 20 bases lay between the germline ends. The germline V gene has CDR1 KGHDR and CDR2 SFDVKD.

The chain is built from TRBV2 and TRBJ2-1, with D tentatively TRBD2 (5 bases). From germline, CDR1 is SNHLY and CDR2 FYNNEI. The CDR3 covers 17 residues. V lost 3 bases to trimming and J lost 0 bases, with 15 bases between them. In nucleotides, the CDR3 is TGTGCCAGCAGTGACGTTCGGACTGAAGGCTCCTACAATGAGCAGTTCTTC. Its translation is CASSDVRTEGSYNEQFF.

The chain employs TRBV2 and TRBJ1-5, with D maybe TRBD1 (6 bases). V shed 5 bases and J shed 5 bases, with 10 bases lying between them. Looked up from germline, CDR1 is SNHLY and CDR2 is FYNNEI. CDR3 length: 13 residues. CDR3 sequence reads: CASSRDIHQPQHF. Written as DNA, the CDR3 is TGTGCCAGCAGTCGGGACATACATCAGCCCCAGCATTTT.

The V gene is TRBV15, the J gene TRBJ2-1; D call uncertain. CDR3 length equals 15 residues. V lost 3 bases and J 1 base, leaving 10 bases between the germline ends. Germline values: CDR1 LNHNV, CDR2 YYDKDF (reference sequence). Here the CDR3 DNA reads TGTGCCACCAGCAGTAATAGGGCGTCCTACAATGAGCAGTTCTTC. The encoded protein is CATSSNRASYNEQFF. Using reference TRBV15 and TRBJ2-1 for the parts outside the CDR3, the full variable domain is DAMVIQNPRYQVTQFGKPVTLSCSQTLNHNVMYWYQQKSSQAPKLLFHYYDKDFNNEADTPDNFQSRRPNTSFCFLDIRSPGLGDTAMYLCATSSNRASYNEQFFGPGTRLTVL.